The 20 T cell receptor beta chains below were found in one sample sequenced in a study of spatial heterogeneity in lung cancer. Time point described: sample taken at primary tumor resection. MiXCR, applied by TCRdb to the 5' RACE reads, yields one record per CDR3 protein. This sample has around 9,800 distinct CDR3 sequences; around 6% occur once, and the top ten carry 25% to 35%. Sequencing used PBMCs, obtained at surgery. The receptors were sampled from a male donor with early-stage non-small cell lung cancer.

In its sample, this clonotype ranks as medium-sized. The chain recombines TRBV10-2 with TRBJ2-6; no definite D call. Trimming removed 3 bases at V and 1 base at J, with 7 bases between. The germline V gene encodes CDR1 WSHSY and CDR2 SAAADI. The CDR3 length is 15 residues. Here the CDR3 DNA reads TGCGCCAGCAGTGATGGCGGATCTGGGGCCAACGTCCTGACTTTC. Translated, it gives CASSDGGSGANVLTF.

This clonotype was observed a handful of times. The J gene is TRBJ2-3, the V gene TRBV7-8; 8 positions match TRBD2. This CDR3 contains 13 residues. The germline CDR1 and CDR2 sequences are SGHVS and FQNEAQ. Trimming at V came to 8 bases and at J to 1 base, leaving 2 bases not matched to a gene. The CDR3 is CASPGGGTDTQYF. CDR3 in DNA: TGTGCCAGCCCGGGGGGGGGCACAGATACGCAGTATTTT. Together with reference TRBV7-8 and TRBJ2-3, the CDR3 gives the full variable domain: GAGVSQSPRYKVAKRGQDVALRCDPISGHVSLFWYQQALGQGPEFLTYFQNEAQLDKSGLPSDRFFAERPEGSVSTLKIQRTQQEDSAVYLCASPGGGTDTQYFGPGTRLTVL.

This clonotype occurred many times. This rearrangement joins TRBV29-1 to TRBJ1-1; tentative D call: TRBD1 (6 bases). The length of the CDR3 is 13 residues. Trimming took 4 bases from V and 1 from J, leaving 10 bases between them. Germline V gene data show CDR1 as SQVTM and CDR2 as ANQGSEA. The CDR3 loop is CSVVGRGNTEAFF. In DNA form, the CDR3 reads TGCAGCGTTGTGGGCAGGGGGAACACTGAAGCTTTCTTT. Complete variable domain (other parts from reference TRBV29-1 and TRBJ1-1): SAVISQKPSRDICQRGTSLTIQCQVDSQVTMMFWYRQQPGQSLTLIATANQGSEATYESGFVIDKFPISRPNLTFSTLTVSNMSPEDSSIYLCSVVGRGNTEAFFGQGTRLTVV.

Many counts were recorded for this clonotype. The chain joins TRBV3-1 to TRBJ2-7; 10 bases agree with TRBD2. There are 13 residues in the CDR3. V gave up 4 bases and J gave up 6 bases; unmatched junction bases: 3. Germline values: CDR1 LGHDT, CDR2 YNNKEL (reference sequence). The DNA for the CDR3 is TGTGCCAGCAGCCCGTGGACTAGCGGCGAGCAGTACTTC. It yields the protein CASSPWTSGEQYF.

By sample fraction, this clonotype is medium-sized. The chain employs TRBV6-5 and TRBJ2-4, with 7 bases identical to TRBD1. CDR3 length: 14 residues. CDR1 and CDR2 from the germline V gene are MNHEY and SVGAGI. The J segment lost 8 bases and the V segment lost 6 bases, leaving 10 bases of the junction unmatched. The CDR3 nucleotides are TGTGCCAGCAGCGGACAGGTCGGCCGGGACATTCAGTACTTC. This encodes CASSGQVGRDIQYF.

This clonotype is medium-sized (0.01 to 0.1%) in the sample. J is TRBJ2-2 and V is TRBV15; 13 bases match TRBD2. Trimming took 4 bases from V and 6 from J; bases not matched to a gene: 2. CDR1 and CDR2 from the germline V gene are LNHNV and YYDKDF (reference sequence). The CDR3 covers 15 residues. The CDR3 loop reads CATSTGTSGAGELFF. As DNA, the CDR3 is TGTGCCACCAGCACAGGGACTAGCGGGGCCGGGGAGCTGTTTTTT.

In its sample, this clonotype was seen a few times. The chain uses TRBV5-1 and TRBJ1-5; D uncertain. The CDR3 covers 13 residues. The germline V gene encodes CDR1 SGHRS and CDR2 YFSETQ. V was cut by 4 bases and J by 5 bases, with 10 bases left in between. The CDR3 DNA reads TGCGCCAGCAGCAGTGACGGCTATCAGCCCCAGCATTTT. Protein sequence: CASSSDGYQPQHF.

V usage is TRBV9 and J usage is TRBJ2-1; D perhaps matches TRBD2 (6 bases). Trimming pared 1 base from V and 0 bases from J, leaving 14 bases between. The CDR3 contains 17 residues. Germline lookup yields CDR1 SGDLS and CDR2 YYNGEE. The CDR3 loop reads CASSVHTGTASYNEQFF. CDR3 in DNA: TGTGCCAGCAGCGTACATACCGGGACTGCCTCCTACAATGAGCAGTTCTTC.

This clonotype was counted ten times or more. The genes are TRBV5-1 and TRBJ2-5; weak D call: TRBD2 (5 bases). The CDR3 contains 12 residues. V lost 5 bases and J 2 bases, leaving 7 bases between the germline ends. The germline CDR1 and CDR2 sequences are SGHRS and YFSETQ. Here the CDR3 DNA reads TGCGCCAGCAGGAGGGCGCAAGAGACCCAGTACTTC. Protein: CASRRAQETQYF.

The rearrangement links TRBV5-1 to TRBJ2-5; 8 positions agree with TRBD1. J gave up 3 bases and V 0 bases, and 4 bases lay outside the gene matches. Germline V lookup: CDR1 SGHRS, CDR2 YFSETQ. CDR3 size: 15 residues. The CDR3 DNA follows: TGCGCCAGCAGCTTGGGGGACAGGTCAAAAGAGACCCAGTACTTC. Residues: CASSLGDRSKETQYF.

This clonotype was found many times. V gene TRBV5-1 combines with J gene TRBJ2-7; TRBD1 or TRBD2 may be the D gene (6 bases each). Per the germline V gene, CDR1 is SGHRS and CDR2 is YFSETQ. The CDR3 sequence is 15 residues long. Trimming stripped 0 bases from V and 7 bases from J, with 17 bases between. The CDR3 DNA is TGCGCCAGCAGCTTGGGCCCCGGGGGCACGGGTGAGCAGTACTTC. It is translated as CASSLGPGGTGEQYF. Drawing the rest from reference TRBV5-1 and TRBJ2-7, the complete variable domain is KAGVTQTPRYLIKTRGQQVTLSCSPISGHRSVSWYQQTPGQGLQFLFEYFSETQRNKGNFPGRFSGRQFSNSRSEMNVSTLELGDSALYLCASSLGPGGTGEQYFGPGTRLTVT.

This clonotype was seen at least ten times. The chain combines TRBV6-5 with TRBJ1-1, with D tentatively TRBD1 (5 bases). The V and J ends lost 1 base and 6 bases respectively, with 15 bases between them. This CDR3 spans 15 amino acids. The germline CDR1 and CDR2 sequences are MNHEY and SVGAGI. The CDR3 DNA sequence: TGTGCCAGCAGTTACTGGGCGGTGGGGCGCTCTGAAGCTTTCTTT. As protein: CASSYWAVGRSEAFF.

This clonotype was found once. The CDR3 nucleotides read TGTGCCAGCAGCCAAGTAGGGAACGAGCAGTACTTC. This gives the protein CASSQVGNEQYF. The chain uses TRBV14 and TRBJ2-7; no definite D call. The CDR3 has 12 residues. Trimming took off 1 base at V and 5 bases at J, with 6 bases between the two ends. Germline loops: CDR1 SGHDN, CDR2 FVKESK.

The table lists this clonotype with many counts. The chain carries TRBV5-5 and TRBJ2-2, with TRBD1 identical over 8 bases. CDR3 length: 14 residues. Germline values: CDR1 SGHKS, CDR2 YYEKEE (reference sequence). J was trimmed by 5 bases and V by 0 bases; bases with no gene match: 0. In nucleotides, the CDR3 is TGTGCCAGCAGCTTGGGGACAGGGACCGGGGAGCTGTTTTTT. It encodes CASSLGTGTGELFF.

The chain joins TRBV18 to TRBJ2-7; D might be TRBD1 (6 bases). The ends were cut back, 0 bases at V and 5 bases at J, with 8 bases in the middle. CDR1 and CDR2 from the germline V gene are KGHSH and LQKENI. This CDR3 has 13 amino acids. The CDR3 DNA is TGTGCCAGCTCACCACCGGCAGGGGACGAGCAGTACTTC. It specifies CASSPPAGDEQYF.

V and J are TRBV18 and TRBJ2-2; D uncertain. V dropped 1 base and J dropped 0 bases, with 9 bases sitting between them. Germline assignment: CDR1 KGHSH and CDR2 LQKENI. The length of the CDR3 is 16 residues. The CDR3 DNA reads TGTGCCAGCTCACCACTTCCCCCCACGAACACCGGGGAGCTGTTTTTT. This encodes CASSPLPPTNTGELFF.

This clonotype was detected ten times or more. The chain couples TRBV6-5 to TRBJ1-1; TRBD1 might be the D (5 bases). From germline, CDR1 is MNHEY and CDR2 SVGAGI. Trimming removed 1 base from V and 5 bases from J, with 11 bases in between. The CDR3 spans 14 residues. The CDR3 reads CASSYWGGGTEAFF. In nucleotides, the CDR3 is TGTGCCAGCAGTTACTGGGGGGGAGGTACTGAAGCTTTCTTT.

V and J are TRBV28 and TRBJ2-6; tentatively, D is TRBD1 (5 bases). V gave up 6 bases and J gave up 0 bases, with 9 bases separating them. Germline CDR1 is MDHEN and CDR2 is SYDVKM. This CDR3 is built from 15 residues. The CDR3 coding sequence is TGTGCCAGCAGCCGCGACAGCTCTGGGGCCAACGTCCTGACTTTC. Amino acids: CASSRDSSGANVLTF.

By share, this clonotype ranks as medium-sized. This chain uses TRBV7-9 with TRBJ2-3, with 8 bases lining up with TRBD2. Germline assignment: CDR1 SEHNR and CDR2 FQNEAQ (reference sequence). With V trimmed by 1 base and J by 0 bases, 3 bases remained unmatched. CDR3 length: 16 residues. This CDR3 is CASSLGSSGSTDTQYF. DNA of the CDR3: TGTGCCAGCAGCTTAGGGTCTAGCGGGAGCACAGATACGCAGTATTTT.

To note about this clonotype: A much larger clone differs from this one at a single base, so this may be a read error. Here the CDR3 reads CASSPRDMLQYNGQFF. CDR3 bases: TGTGCCAGCAGCCCCAGGGACATGCTGCAGTACAATGGGCAGTTCTTC. This chain uses TRBV7-9 with TRBJ2-1; possible D gene TRBD1, 6 bases. This CDR3 has 16 residues. Germline V CDR1 and CDR2: SEHNR, FQNEAQ (reference sequence).